This is a list of T cell receptor beta chains from one sample in a study of shared clonotypes between healthy human individuals. The table came from immunoSEQ multiplex PCR; TCRdb's copy has only in-frame clones and leaves some out. The sample lists about 1.5 million clones, approximately 98% occurring once. The specimen was naive CD4+ T cells sorted from blood. The receptors come from a man aged 25-45 years in good health. CDR3s include the opening cysteine and the closing phenylalanine or tryptophan. The D gene is left open where the match is weak. Rows may omit the clone size; those that give it use once, few, many or a size class.

>TRBD2|TRBV7-2|TRBJ2-3|NA
TGTGCCAGCAGCTATAGGGCGGGAGTGGCAGATACGCAGTATTTT
CASSYRAGVADTQYF
>NA|TRBV5-1|TRBJ1-1|NA
TGCGCCAGCAGCTCGTTTGACGGAAACATGAACACTGAAGCTTTCTTT
CASSSFDGNMNTEAFF
>NA|TRBV5-6|TRBJ2-7|NA
TGTGCCAGCAGCTTGGGGGGATACGAGCAGTACTTC
CASSLGGYEQYF
>NA|TRBV5-4|TRBJ2-5|NA
TGTGCCAGCAGCTTCCCGAACCAAGAGACCCAGTACTTC
CASSFPNQETQYF
>NA|TRBV2|TRBJ2-6|NA
TGTGCCGGAGGCGGAGCTGGGGCCAACGTCCTGACTTTC
CAGGGAGANVLTF
>NA|TRBV7-9|TRBJ2-3|once
TGTGCCAGCAGCTTAGCGGTCTCAGACACAGATACGCAGTATTTT
CASSLAVSDTDTQYF
>NA|TRBV11-3|TRBJ2-2|NA
TGTGCCAGCAGCTTTAACACCGGGGAGCTGTTTTTT
CASSFNTGELFF
>NA|TRBV5-1|TRBJ2-1|NA
TGCGCCAGCAGCTTGGGATGGGGAGAGAATGAGCAGTTCTTC
CASSLGWGENEQFF
>NA|TRBV6-1|TRBJ2-1|NA
TGTGCCAGCAGTGAATCGGGAACGATGGATGAGCAGTTCTTC
CASSESGTMDEQFF
>NA|TRBV6-1|TRBJ2-7|once
TGTGCCAGCAGCCGGGACCAGCTCTACGAGCAGTACTTC
CASSRDQLYEQYF
>NA|TRBV29-1|TRBJ1-2|NA
TGCAGCGTTGAAGATCCCGGACAACCGGGGAACTATGGCTACACCTTC
CSVEDPGQPGNYGYTF
>NA|TRBV2|TRBJ1-5|once
TGTGCCAGCATGGGCAGGGAGGGGCAGCCCCAGCATTTT
CASMGREGQPQHF
>TRBD1|TRBV5-1|TRBJ2-2|NA
TGCGCCAGCAGCCCTGGGACAGTGGGCACCGGGGAGCTGTTTTTT
CASSPGTVGTGELFF
>NA|TRBV5-4|TRBJ1-2|NA
TGTGCCAGCAGCTTGATCCAGGGAGTTAACTATGGCTACACCTTC
CASSLIQGVNYGYTF
>NA|TRBV27|TRBJ2-7|NA
TGTGCCAGCAGTTTCGACAGGACCGCCTACGAGCAGTACTTC
CASSFDRTAYEQYF